This T cell receptor beta chain comes out of a study of Tregs in tolerant kidney transplant recipients. Sequenced by immunoSEQ multiplex PCR; TCRdb stores in-frame clones only, minus some. The profile covers tens of thousands of clones, with 84% appearing a single time and about 4% taken by the ten largest. About this clone: As yet, its antigen is unknown.

Regarding the study as a whole: Biological reproducibility was not directly addressed in this study. Tregs expanded with activated donor B cells seemed most donor-specific.

The sequenced sample consisted of CD4+ T cells from blood. This sequence was found in a human donor in good health.

This CDR3 is CASSPLQPGQGTGELFF. DNA for the CDR3: TGTGCCAGCAGCCCCCTCCAACCGGGACAGGGCACCGGGGAGCTGTTTTTT. The chain employs TRBV7-2 and TRBJ2-2; 9 nucleotides match TRBD1. The CDR3 length is 17 residues. J gave up 4 bases and V 5 bases, and 11 bases lay outside the gene matches. Per germline, CDR1 SGHTA and CDR2 FQGNSA.